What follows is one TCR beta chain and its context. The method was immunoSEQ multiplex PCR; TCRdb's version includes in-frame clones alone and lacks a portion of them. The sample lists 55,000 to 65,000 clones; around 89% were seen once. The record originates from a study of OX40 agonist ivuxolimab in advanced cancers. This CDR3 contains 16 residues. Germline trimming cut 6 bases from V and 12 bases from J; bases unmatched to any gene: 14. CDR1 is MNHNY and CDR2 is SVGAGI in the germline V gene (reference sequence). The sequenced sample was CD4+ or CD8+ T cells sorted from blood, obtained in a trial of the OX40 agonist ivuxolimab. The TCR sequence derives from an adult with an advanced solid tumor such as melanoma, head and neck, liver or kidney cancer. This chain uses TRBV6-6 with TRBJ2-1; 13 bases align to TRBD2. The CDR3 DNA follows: TGTGCCAGCAGCCCCAACCCGACTAGCGGGAGGCGTGGGCAGTTCTTC. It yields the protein CASSPNPTSGRRGQFF.